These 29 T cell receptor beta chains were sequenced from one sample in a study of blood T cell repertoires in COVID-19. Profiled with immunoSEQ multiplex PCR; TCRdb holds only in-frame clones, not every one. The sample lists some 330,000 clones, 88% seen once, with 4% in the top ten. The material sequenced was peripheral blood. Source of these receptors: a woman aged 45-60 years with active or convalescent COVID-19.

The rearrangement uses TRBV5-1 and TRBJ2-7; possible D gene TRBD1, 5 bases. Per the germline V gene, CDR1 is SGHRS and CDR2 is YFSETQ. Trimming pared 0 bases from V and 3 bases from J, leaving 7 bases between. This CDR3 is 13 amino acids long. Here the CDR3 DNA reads TGCGCCAGCAGCTTGGGACAGTACTACGAGCAGTACTTC. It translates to CASSLGQYYEQYF.

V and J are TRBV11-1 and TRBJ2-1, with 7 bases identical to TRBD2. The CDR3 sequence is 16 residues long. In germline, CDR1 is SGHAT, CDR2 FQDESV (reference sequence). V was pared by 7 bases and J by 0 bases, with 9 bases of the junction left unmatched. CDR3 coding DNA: TGTGCCAGCACTTGGGGGGGGAGTAGCTCCTACAATGAGCAGTTCTTC. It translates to CASTWGGSSSYNEQFF.

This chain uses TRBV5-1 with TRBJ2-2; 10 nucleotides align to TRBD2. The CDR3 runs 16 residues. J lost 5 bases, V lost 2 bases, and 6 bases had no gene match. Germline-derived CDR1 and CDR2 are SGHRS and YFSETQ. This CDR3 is CASSFSGGRGTGELFF. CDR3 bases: TGCGCCAGCAGCTTTAGCGGGGGGCGAGGAACCGGGGAGCTGTTTTTT.

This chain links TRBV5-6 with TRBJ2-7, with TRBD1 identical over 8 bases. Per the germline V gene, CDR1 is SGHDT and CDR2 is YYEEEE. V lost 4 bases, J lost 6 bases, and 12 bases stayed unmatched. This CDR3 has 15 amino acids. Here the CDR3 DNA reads TGTGCCAGCAGCCCGAACGACAGGGGATTTGGCGAGCAGTACTTC. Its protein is CASSPNDRGFGEQYF.

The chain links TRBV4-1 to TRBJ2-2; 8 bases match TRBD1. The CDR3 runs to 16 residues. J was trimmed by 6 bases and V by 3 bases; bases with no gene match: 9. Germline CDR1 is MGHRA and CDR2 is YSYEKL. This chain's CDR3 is CASSHLRGQGAGELFF. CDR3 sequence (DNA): TGCGCCAGCAGCCACCTACGTGGACAGGGTGCCGGGGAGCTGTTTTTT.

The CDR3 region has the DNA TGTGCCAGCAGCCTTGGACAGGAGAAGGGCGAGCAGTACTTC. Protein: CASSLGQEKGEQYF. The V gene is TRBV28, the J gene TRBJ2-7; 7 nucleotides agree with TRBD1. J gave up 6 bases and V 6 bases, and 11 bases lay outside the gene matches. Germline CDR1 MDHEN, CDR2 SYDVKM. The CDR3 has 14 amino acids.

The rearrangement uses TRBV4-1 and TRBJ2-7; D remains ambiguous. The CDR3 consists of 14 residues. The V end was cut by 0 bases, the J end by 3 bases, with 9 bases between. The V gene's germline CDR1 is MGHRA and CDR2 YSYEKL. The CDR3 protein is CASSQEPGVYEQYF. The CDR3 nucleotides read TGCGCCAGCAGCCAAGAACCCGGAGTCTACGAGCAGTACTTC.

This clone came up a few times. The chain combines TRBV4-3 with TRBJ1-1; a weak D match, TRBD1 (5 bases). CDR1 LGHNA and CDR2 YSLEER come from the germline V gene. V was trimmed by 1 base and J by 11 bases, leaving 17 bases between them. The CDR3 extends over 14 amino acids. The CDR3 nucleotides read TGCGCCAGCAGCCAAGTCGGGGGTTCAGGCTCGGCTTTCTTT. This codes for CASSQVGGSGSAFF.

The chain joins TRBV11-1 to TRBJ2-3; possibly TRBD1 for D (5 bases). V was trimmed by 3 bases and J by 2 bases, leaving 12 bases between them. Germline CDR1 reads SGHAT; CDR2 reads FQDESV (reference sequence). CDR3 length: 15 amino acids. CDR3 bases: TGTGCCAGCAGCTTGCAGGGAAGGGTCACAGATACGCAGTATTTT. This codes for CASSLQGRVTDTQYF.

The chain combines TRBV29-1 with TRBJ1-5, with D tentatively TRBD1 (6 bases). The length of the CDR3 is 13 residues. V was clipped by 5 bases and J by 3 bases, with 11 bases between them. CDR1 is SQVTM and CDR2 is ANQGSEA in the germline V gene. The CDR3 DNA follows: TGCAGCGTTATCCAGGGGATCAATCAGCCCCAGCATTTT. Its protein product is CSVIQGINQPQHF.

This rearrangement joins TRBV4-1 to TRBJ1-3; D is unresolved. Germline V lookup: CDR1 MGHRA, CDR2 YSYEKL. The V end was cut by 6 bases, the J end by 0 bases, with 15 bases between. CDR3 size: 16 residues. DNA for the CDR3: TGCGCCAGCAGTTTTCAGTGGGCCAGCTCTGGAAACACCATATATTTT. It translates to CASSFQWASSGNTIYF.

CDR3 in amino acids: CASSAGQGAVGYTF. CDR3 nucleotide sequence: TGTGCCAGCAGCGCCGGACAGGGGGCGGTCGGCTACACCTTC. The chain uses TRBV7-9 and TRBJ1-2, with 11 bases that match TRBD1. Germline-derived CDR1 and CDR2 are SEHNR and FQNEAQ (reference sequence). V lost 5 bases to trimming and J lost 8 bases; unmatched junction nucleotides: 7. CDR3 size: 14 residues.

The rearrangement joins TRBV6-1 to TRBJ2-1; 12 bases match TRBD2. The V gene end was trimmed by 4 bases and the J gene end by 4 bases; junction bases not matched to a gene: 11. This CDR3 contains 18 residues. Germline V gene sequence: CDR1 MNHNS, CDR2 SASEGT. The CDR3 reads CASSGLAGGGNGYNEQFF. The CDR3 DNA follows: TGTGCCAGCAGTGGCCTAGCGGGAGGGGGTAATGGATACAATGAGCAGTTCTTC.

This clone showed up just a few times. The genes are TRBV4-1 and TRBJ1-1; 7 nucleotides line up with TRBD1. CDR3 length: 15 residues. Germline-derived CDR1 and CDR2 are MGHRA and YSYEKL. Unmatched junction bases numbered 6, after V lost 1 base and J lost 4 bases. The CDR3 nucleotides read TGCGCCAGCAGCCAAGCATCAGGGGGGAGCACTGAAGCTTTCTTT. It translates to CASSQASGGSTEAFF.

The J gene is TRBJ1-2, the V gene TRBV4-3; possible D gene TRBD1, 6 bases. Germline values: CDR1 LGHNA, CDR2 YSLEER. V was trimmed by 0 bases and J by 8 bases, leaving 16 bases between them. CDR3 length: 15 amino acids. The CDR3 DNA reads TGCGCCAGCAGCCAAGATCAGCAGGGGTTTGGGGGCTACACCTTC. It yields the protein CASSQDQQGFGGYTF.

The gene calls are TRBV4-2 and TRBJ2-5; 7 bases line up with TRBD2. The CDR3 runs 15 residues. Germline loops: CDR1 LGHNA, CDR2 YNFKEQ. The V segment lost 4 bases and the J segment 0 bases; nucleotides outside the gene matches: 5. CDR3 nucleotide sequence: TGTGCCAGCAGCCGGGGGGGGGAGTACCAAGAGACCCAGTACTTC. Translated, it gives CASSRGGEYQETQYF.

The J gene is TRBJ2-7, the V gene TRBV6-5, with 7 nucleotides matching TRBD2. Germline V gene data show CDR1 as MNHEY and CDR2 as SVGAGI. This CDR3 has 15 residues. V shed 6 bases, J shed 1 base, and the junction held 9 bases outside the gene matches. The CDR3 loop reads CASSRYSGDSYEQYF. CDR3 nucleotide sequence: TGTGCCAGCAGCAGATACAGCGGGGATTCCTACGAGCAGTACTTC.

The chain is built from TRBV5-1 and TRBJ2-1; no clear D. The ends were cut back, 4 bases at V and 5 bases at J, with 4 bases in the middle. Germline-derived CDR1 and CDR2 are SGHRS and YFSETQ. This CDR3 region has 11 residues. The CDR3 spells CASSPHNEQFF. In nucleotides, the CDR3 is TGCGCCAGCAGCCCTCACAATGAGCAGTTCTTC.

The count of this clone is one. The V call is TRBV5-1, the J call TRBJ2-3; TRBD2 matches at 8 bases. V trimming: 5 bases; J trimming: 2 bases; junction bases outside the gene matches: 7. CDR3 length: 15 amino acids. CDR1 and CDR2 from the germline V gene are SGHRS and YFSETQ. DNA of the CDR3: TGCGCCAGCAGTTGGCGGGAGGAAATCACAGATACGCAGTATTTT. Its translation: CASSWREEITDTQYF.

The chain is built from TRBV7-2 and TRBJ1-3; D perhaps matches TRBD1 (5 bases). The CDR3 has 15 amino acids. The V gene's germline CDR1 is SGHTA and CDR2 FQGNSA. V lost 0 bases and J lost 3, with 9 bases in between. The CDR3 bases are TGTGCCAGCAGCTTAGCGCAGGGTGGTGGAAACACCATATATTTT. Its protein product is CASSLAQGGGNTIYF.

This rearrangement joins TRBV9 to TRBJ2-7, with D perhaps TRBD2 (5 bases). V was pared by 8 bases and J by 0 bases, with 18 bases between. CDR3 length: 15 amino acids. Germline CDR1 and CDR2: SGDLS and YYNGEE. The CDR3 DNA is TGTGCCAGGTTAATGAATAGCGAGAGCTCCTACGAGCAGTACTTC. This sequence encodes CARLMNSESSYEQYF. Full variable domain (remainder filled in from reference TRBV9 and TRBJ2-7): DSGVTQTPKHLITATGQRVTLRCSPRSGDLSVYWYQQSLDQGLQFLIQYYNGEERAKGNILERFSAQQFPDLHSELNLSSLELGDSALYFCARLMNSESSYEQYFGPGTRLTVT.

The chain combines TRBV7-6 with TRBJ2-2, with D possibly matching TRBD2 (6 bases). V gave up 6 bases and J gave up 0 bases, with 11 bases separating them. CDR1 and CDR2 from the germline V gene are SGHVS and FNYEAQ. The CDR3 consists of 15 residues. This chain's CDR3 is CASREGLTNTGELFF. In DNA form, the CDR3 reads TGTGCCAGCAGAGAGGGACTTACGAACACCGGGGAGCTGTTTTTT.

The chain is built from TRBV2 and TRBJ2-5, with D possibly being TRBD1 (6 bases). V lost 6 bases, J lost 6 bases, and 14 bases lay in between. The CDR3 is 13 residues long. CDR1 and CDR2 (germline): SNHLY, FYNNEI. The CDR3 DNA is TGTGCCAGCAGCCCCGGACAGAAACAGACCCAGTACTTC. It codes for CASSPGQKQTQYF.

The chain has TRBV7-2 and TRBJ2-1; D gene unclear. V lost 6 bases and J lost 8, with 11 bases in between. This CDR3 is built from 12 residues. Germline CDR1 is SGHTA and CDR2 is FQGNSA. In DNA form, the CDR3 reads TGTGCCAGCAGGTTGGAGTCACATGAGCAGTTCTTC. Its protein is CASRLESHEQFF.

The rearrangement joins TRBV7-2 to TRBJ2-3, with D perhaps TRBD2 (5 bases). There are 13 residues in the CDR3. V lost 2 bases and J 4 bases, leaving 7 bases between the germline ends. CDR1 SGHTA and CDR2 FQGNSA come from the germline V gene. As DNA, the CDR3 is TGTGCCAGCAGCTTACCTAGCTCAGATACGCAGTATTTT. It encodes CASSLPSSDTQYF.

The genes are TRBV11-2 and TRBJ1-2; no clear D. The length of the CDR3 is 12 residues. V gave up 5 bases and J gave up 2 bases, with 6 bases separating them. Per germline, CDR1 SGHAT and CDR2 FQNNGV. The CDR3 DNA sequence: TGTGCCAGCAGCCTCGTCAACTATGGCTACACCTTC. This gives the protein CASSLVNYGYTF.

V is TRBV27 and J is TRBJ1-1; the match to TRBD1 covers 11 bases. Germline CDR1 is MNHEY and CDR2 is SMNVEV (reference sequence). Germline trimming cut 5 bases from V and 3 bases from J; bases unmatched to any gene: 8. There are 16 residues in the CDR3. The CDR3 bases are TGTGCCAGCAGTCTCGGACAGGGGGCGCGGTACACTGAAGCTTTCTTT. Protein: CASSLGQGARYTEAFF.

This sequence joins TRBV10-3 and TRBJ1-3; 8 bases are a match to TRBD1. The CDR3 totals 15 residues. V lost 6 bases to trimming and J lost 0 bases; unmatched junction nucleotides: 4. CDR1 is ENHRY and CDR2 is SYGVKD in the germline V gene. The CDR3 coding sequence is TGTGCCATCAGCCAGGGACAGGCCTCTGGAAACACCATATATTTT. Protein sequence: CAISQGQASGNTIYF.

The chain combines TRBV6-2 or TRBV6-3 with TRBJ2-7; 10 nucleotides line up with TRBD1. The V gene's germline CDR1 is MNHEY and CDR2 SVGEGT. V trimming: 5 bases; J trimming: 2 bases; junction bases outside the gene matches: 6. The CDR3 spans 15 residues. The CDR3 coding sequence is TGTGCCAGCAGTGGATGGACAGGGGGTGCCTACGAGCAGTACTTC. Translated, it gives CASSGWTGGAYEQYF.